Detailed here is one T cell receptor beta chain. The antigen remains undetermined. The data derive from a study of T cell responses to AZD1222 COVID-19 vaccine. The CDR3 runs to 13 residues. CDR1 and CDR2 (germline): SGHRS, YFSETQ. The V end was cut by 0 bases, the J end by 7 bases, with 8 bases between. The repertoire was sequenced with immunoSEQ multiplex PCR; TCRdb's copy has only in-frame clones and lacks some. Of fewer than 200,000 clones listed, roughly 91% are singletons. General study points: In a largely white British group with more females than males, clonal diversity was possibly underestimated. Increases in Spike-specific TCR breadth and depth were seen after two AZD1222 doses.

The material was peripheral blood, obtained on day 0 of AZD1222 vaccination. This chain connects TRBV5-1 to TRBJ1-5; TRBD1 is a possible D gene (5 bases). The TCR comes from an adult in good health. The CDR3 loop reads CASSLAGGQPQHF. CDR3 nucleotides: TGCGCCAGCAGCTTGGCCGGGGGGCAGCCCCAGCATTTT.